The 24 T cell receptor beta chains below come from one sample, sequenced in a study of cytomegalovirus exposure and HLA in healthy donors. Libraries were prepared by immunoSEQ multiplex PCR; TCRdb keeps only in-frame clonotypes and omits some of them. The profile shows about 190,000 clones, about four fifths of them singletons. The material sequenced was PBMCs. Receptors were obtained from a man aged 18 to 30 in good health and CMV-seropositive.

The gene calls are TRBV28 and TRBJ1-2, with 8 positions matching TRBD1. Germline trimming cut 6 bases from V and 8 bases from J; bases unmatched to any gene: 8. The germline gives CDR1 MDHEN, CDR2 SYDVKM. The length of the CDR3 is 13 residues. CDR3 sequence (DNA): TGTGCCAGCAGCGAGACAGGGGAATACGGCTACACCTTC. Its translation: CASSETGEYGYTF.

V gene TRBV5-4 combines with J gene TRBJ2-7; D uncertain. Germline V gene sequence: CDR1 SGHNT, CDR2 YYREEE (reference sequence). Trimming removed 0 bases at V and 3 bases at J, with 13 bases between. The CDR3 is 15 residues long. The CDR3 is CASSLEAASNYEQYF. The CDR3 DNA reads TGTGCCAGCAGCTTGGAGGCGGCTTCCAACTACGAGCAGTACTTC. Full variable domain (missing parts from reference TRBV5-4 and TRBJ2-7): ETGVTQSPTHLIKTRGQQVTLRCSSQSGHNTVSWYQQALGQGPQFIFQYYREEENGRGNFPPRFSGLQFPNYSSELNVNALELDDSALYLCASSLEAASNYEQYFGPGTRLTVT.

The chain uses TRBV6-4 and TRBJ2-2, with 7 bases matching TRBD2. Trimming removed 3 bases from V and 7 bases from J; junction bases left unmatched: 14. This CDR3 has 17 amino acids. Per the germline V gene, CDR1 is MRHNA and CDR2 is SNTAGT. The CDR3 spells CASSEMTTGGAGGELFF. Here the CDR3 DNA reads TGTGCCAGCAGTGAAATGACGACGGGAGGAGCGGGCGGGGAGCTGTTTTTT.

This chain links TRBV6-5 with TRBJ1-1, with D tentatively TRBD1 (6 bases). CDR1 is MNHEY and CDR2 is SVGAGI in the germline V gene. The CDR3 runs to 16 residues. With 2 bases removed from V and 0 bases from J, the gap between germline ends came to 13 bases. This CDR3 reads CASSYGAGELNTEAFF. The CDR3 DNA is TGTGCCAGCAGTTACGGAGCAGGGGAATTGAACACTGAAGCTTTCTTT.

The chain joins TRBV18 to TRBJ2-7; TRBD1 aligns across 8 bases. Germline-derived CDR1 and CDR2 are KGHSH and LQKENI. This CDR3 contains 15 residues. The ends lost 2 bases at V and 2 bases at J; junction bases unmatched: 5. The CDR3 reads CASSPSPDRAYEQYF. DNA of the CDR3: TGTGCCAGCTCACCATCCCCGGACAGGGCCTACGAGCAGTACTTC.

CDR3 in amino acids: CASSDLEGVKNIQYF. In DNA form, the CDR3 reads TGTGCCAGCAGCGACTTGGAAGGCGTCAAAAACATTCAGTACTTC. This rearrangement joins TRBV4-2 to TRBJ2-4; D is unresolved. Germline lookup yields CDR1 LGHNA and CDR2 YNFKEQ. The V and J ends lost 5 bases and 3 bases respectively, with 14 bases between them. This CDR3 comprises 15 residues.

V is TRBV5-1 and J is TRBJ2-1, with D unclear. Germline CDR1 and CDR2: SGHRS and YFSETQ. This CDR3 has 13 amino acids. V dropped 7 bases and J dropped 0 bases, with 8 bases sitting between them. The CDR3 bases are TGCGCCAGCGCTCTTAGCTCCTACAATGAGCAGTTCTTC. This encodes CASALSSYNEQFF.

The chain uses TRBV6-4 and TRBJ2-1, with D possibly matching TRBD2 (6 bases). Trimming pared 6 bases from V and 8 bases from J, leaving 14 bases between. Germline CDR1 is MRHNA and CDR2 is SNTAGT. There are 13 residues in the CDR3. The CDR3 sequence is CASSPGGFDEQFF. CDR3 DNA: TGTGCCAGCAGCCCCGGAGGGTTCGATGAGCAGTTCTTC.

This clone appeared once. The chain combines TRBV19 with TRBJ2-1; 9 bases are a match to TRBD2. The CDR3 runs to 15 residues. The V gene end was trimmed by 2 bases and the J gene end by 8 bases; junction bases not matched to a gene: 7. The germline gives CDR1 LNHDA, CDR2 SQIVND (reference sequence). The CDR3 spells CASSIHSGSIDEQFF. For the CDR3, the DNA is TGTGCCAGTAGTATACATAGCGGGAGTATCGATGAGCAGTTCTTC.

The chain uses TRBV19 and TRBJ2-1; 8 bases agree with TRBD2. The germline CDR1 and CDR2 sequences are LNHDA and SQIVND (reference sequence). The CDR3 spans 15 residues. V lost 8 bases, J lost 0 bases, and 6 bases stayed unmatched. The CDR3 DNA is TGTGCCAGTGGCGTCAGCGGGAGCTCCTACAATGAGCAGTTCTTC. Amino acids: CASGVSGSSYNEQFF.

The chain uses TRBV9 and TRBJ2-2; 7 bases agree with TRBD2. Germline lookup yields CDR1 SGDLS and CDR2 YYNGEE. This CDR3 contains 15 residues. Germline trimming cut 3 bases from V and 2 bases from J; bases unmatched to any gene: 4. CDR3 bases: TGTGCCAGCAGCGCCGGACTAGTTAACACCGGGGAGCTGTTTTTT. This encodes CASSAGLVNTGELFF.

This chain connects TRBV27 to TRBJ2-7; possibly TRBD1 for D (6 bases). Germline-derived CDR1 and CDR2 are MNHEY and SMNVEV (reference sequence). The CDR3 sequence is 12 residues long. Trimming cost V 6 bases and J 7 bases, with 13 bases left between them. The CDR3 sequence: CASRRPTGEQYF. Written as DNA, the CDR3 is TGTGCCAGCAGGAGGCCGACAGGTGAGCAGTACTTC.

The chain employs TRBV9 and TRBJ2-1; the match to TRBD2 covers 15 bases. The CDR3 has 17 residues. Trimming took 4 bases from V and 6 from J; bases not matched to a gene: 8. CDR1 is SGDLS and CDR2 is YYNGEE in the germline V gene. The CDR3, as DNA: TGTGCCAGCAGCCCCCACGGACTAGCGGGAGGGGGCAATGAGCAGTTCTTC. Its translation: CASSPHGLAGGGNEQFF.

The genes are TRBV7-9 and TRBJ2-7, with D perhaps matching TRBD2 (5 bases). This CDR3 is 13 amino acids long. Germline V CDR1 and CDR2: SEHNR, FQNEAQ (reference sequence). V lost 5 bases and J 2 bases, leaving 10 bases between the germline ends. The CDR3 coding sequence is TGTGCCAGCAGCCGCACGGGGACCTACGAGCAGTACTTC. Translating it yields CASSRTGTYEQYF. Supplemented by reference TRBV7-9 and TRBJ2-7, the full variable domain reads DTGVSQNPRHKITKRGQNVTFRCDPISEHNRLYWYRQTLGQGPEFLTYFQNEAQLEKSRLLSDRFSAERPKGSFSTLEIQRTEQGDSAMYLCASSRTGTYEQYFGPGTRLTVT.

The chain is built from TRBV21-1 and TRBJ2-1; TRBD1 was called by the table and not checked on the DNA. TRBV21-1 is an annotated pseudogene. The CDR3 is 18 amino acids. The CDR3 DNA is TGTGCCAGCAGCAACAAGACAGGGTTCGCGGGGTCCTACAATGAGCAGTTCTTC. Its translation is CASSNKTGFAGSYNEQFF.

The chain joins TRBV28 to TRBJ2-7; TRBD1 matches 7 bases. Losses at the gene ends were 10 bases for V and 0 bases for J; bases not matched to a gene: 9. CDR3 length: 14 residues. Germline V gives CDR1 MDHEN, CDR2 SYDVKM. CDR3 in amino acids: CATIPGGSSYEQYF. CDR3 in DNA: TGTGCCACCATCCCAGGGGGTTCCTCCTACGAGCAGTACTTC.

This chain connects TRBV10-3 to TRBJ1-2, with D possibly matching TRBD1 (5 bases). Trimming shortened V by 0 bases and J by 6 bases, and 23 bases separated the two germline ends. Germline loops: CDR1 ENHRY, CDR2 SYGVKD. CDR3 length equals 18 residues. DNA for the CDR3: TGTGCCATCAGTGAGTCGACACCCTCAACGGCTATAGGGGATGGCTACACCTTC. It codes for CAISESTPSTAIGDGYTF.

This clone was counted once. The chain uses TRBV28 and TRBJ2-7; TRBD2 might be the D (5 bases). The CDR3 runs to 13 residues. Trimming removed 6 bases at V and 1 base at J, with 10 bases between. CDR1 and CDR2 (germline): MDHEN, SYDVKM. DNA for the CDR3: TGTGCCAGCAGGGATCGGGGTTCCTACGAGCAGTACTTC. Translating it yields CASRDRGSYEQYF. Full variable domain (remainder filled in from reference TRBV28 and TRBJ2-7): DVKVTQSSRYLVKRTGEKVFLECVQDMDHENMFWYRQDPGLGLRLIYFSYDVKMKEKGDIPEGYSVSREKKERFSLILESASTNQTSMYLCASRDRGSYEQYFGPGTRLTVT.

The CDR3 protein is CATSRVRGGPGTEAFF. The CDR3 bases are TGTGCCACCAGCAGAGTGCGGGGGGGGCCAGGCACTGAAGCTTTCTTT. V and J are TRBV15 and TRBJ1-1; a possible D gene is TRBD1 (6 bases). V lost 1 base and J lost 4, with 16 bases in between. The CDR3 is made up of 16 amino acids. Germline V gene lookup returns CDR1 LNHNV and CDR2 YYDKDF (reference sequence).

The chain carries TRBV5-6 and TRBJ1-1; D call uncertain. This CDR3 region has 13 residues. CDR1 is SGHDT, CDR2 YYEEEE, per germline. Trimming removed 0 bases from V and 0 bases from J, with 3 bases in between. This chain's CDR3 is CASSLAVNTEAFF. The DNA for the CDR3 is TGTGCCAGCAGCTTGGCGGTGAACACTGAAGCTTTCTTT.

The rearrangement uses TRBV30 and TRBJ2-1; TRBD2 aligns across 7 bases. This CDR3 contains 15 residues. Germline trimming cut 0 bases from V and 7 bases from J; bases unmatched to any gene: 9. CDR1 and CDR2 (germline): GTSNPN, SVGIG (reference sequence). The CDR3 protein is CAWSVLGGPRNEQFF. Written as DNA, the CDR3 is TGTGCCTGGAGTGTGTTGGGAGGGCCGAGAAATGAGCAGTTCTTC.

This rearrangement joins TRBV29-1 to TRBJ2-7; D gene unclear. Trimming removed 4 bases from V and 2 bases from J, with 9 bases in between. Germline V lookup: CDR1 SQVTM, CDR2 ANQGSEA. The CDR3 has 12 amino acids. The CDR3 region has the DNA TGCAGCGTTGGTGGCCTCCCCTACGAGCAGTACTTC. Translating it yields CSVGGLPYEQYF.

The V call is TRBV5-1, the J call TRBJ2-7, with D perhaps matching TRBD2 (5 bases). Per germline, CDR1 SGHRS and CDR2 YFSETQ. V gave up 0 bases and J gave up 3 bases, with 13 bases separating them. This CDR3 is built from 15 residues. Here the CDR3 reads CASSLVLPGSYEQYF. Here the CDR3 DNA reads TGCGCCAGCAGCTTGGTACTTCCGGGGAGCTACGAGCAGTACTTC. Using reference TRBV5-1 and TRBJ2-7 for the parts outside the CDR3, the full variable domain is KAGVTQTPRYLIKTRGQQVTLSCSPISGHRSVSWYQQTPGQGLQFLFEYFSETQRNKGNFPGRFSGRQFSNSRSEMNVSTLELGDSALYLCASSLVLPGSYEQYFGPGTRLTVT.

CDR3 in amino acids: CASAGFQAFF. CDR3 DNA sequence: TGTGCCAGTGCAGGGTTCCAAGCTTTCTTT. This sequence joins TRBV28 and TRBJ1-1, with D perhaps matching TRBD1 (5 bases). Germline CDR1 reads MDHEN; CDR2 reads SYDVKM. This CDR3 is 10 amino acids long. Trimming left V 9 bases short and J 9 bases short, with 11 bases between.